The clone carrying this T cell receptor (beta chain) is labeled as medium-sized (0.01 to 0.1%). Antigen specificity is unknown. The entry originates in a study of read filtering for tumor transcriptome and immune sequencing. Study-level background: R-ISS stage counts were 8 for I, roughly 15 for II, six or seven for III.

CDR1 is DFQATT and CDR2 is SNEGSKA in the germline V gene (reference sequence). The junction had 4 bases not matched to a gene; V was cut back by 4 bases and J by 5 bases. The CDR3 covers 15 residues. Notes on the study in general: Dropping single-read clonotypes raised IR-seq and RNA-seq shared-clonotype correlation.

From 400 to 450 ng of RNA, a library with molecular barcoded alpha/delta and beta/gamma adaptors was made. TCRdb redid the calling of the reads with MiXCR, one entry per CDR3 protein. The sample lists about 63,000 distinct CDR3 sequences; about 14% were seen once. Sequenced sample: a population of CD138-negative cells sorted from bone marrow. This receptor was obtained from a donor at least 40 years old with multiple myeloma. This chain uses TRBV20-1 with TRBJ2-1, with 14 bases matching TRBD2. The chain's CDR3 is CSATPTSGRDNEQFF. CDR3 bases: TGCAGTGCTACCCCGACTAGCGGGAGGGACAATGAGCAGTTCTTC.